Each of the 30 T cell receptor beta chains below was sequenced from the same sample in a study of cytomegalovirus exposure and HLA in healthy donors (dated by TCRdb to about 2017). Library construction relied on the immunoSEQ multiplex PCR assay. The multiplex PCR relied on a mix of 60 forward primers for TCR Vbeta segments and 13 reverse primers for TCR Jbeta segments. Imported from immuneACCESS, the table was reduced by TCRdb to in-frame sequences with V and J called. These copies leave out some clones; in studies compared against another copy, an unresolved V gene accounts for under half, and the cause of the remainder is not known. The sample table holds fewer than 200,000 clones, of which 75% to 90% were seen once. The top ten constitute 4.5% of the sample. Sequenced material: PBMCs. The origin of the receptors is a woman in her fifties or sixties in good health and CMV-seropositive.

The genes are TRBV4-2 and TRBJ2-5; D may be TRBD2 (6 bases). V was pared by 10 bases and J by 3 bases, with 15 bases between. This CDR3 has 13 amino acids. In germline, CDR1 is LGHNA, CDR2 YNFKEQ. The CDR3 DNA follows: TGTGCCACTGCAGTAGGGGAGGAAGAGACCCAGTACTTC. It specifies CATAVGEEETQYF.

The chain links TRBV18 to TRBJ2-1, with 11 nucleotides matching TRBD2. The junction had 5 bases not matched to a gene; V was cut back by 5 bases and J by 2 bases. Germline values: CDR1 KGHSH, CDR2 LQKENI. The CDR3 loop spans 16 amino acids. CDR3 amino acids: CASSTRLAGTYNEQFF. CDR3 bases: TGTGCCAGCTCAACCAGACTAGCGGGAACCTACAATGAGCAGTTCTTC.

J is TRBJ1-5 and V is TRBV9; tentative D call: TRBD1 (5 bases). The CDR3 covers 14 residues. Deletions cut 3 bases from V and 3 bases from J, with 10 bases between. Germline lookup yields CDR1 SGDLS and CDR2 YYNGEE. In nucleotides, the CDR3 is TGTGCCAGCAGCGGAGGACAAGCCAATCAGCCCCAGCATTTT. Translating gives CASSGGQANQPQHF. The full variable domain, with the rest looked up from reference TRBV9 and TRBJ1-5, is DSGVTQTPKHLITATGQRVTLRCSPRSGDLSVYWYQQSLDQGLQFLIQYYNGEERAKGNILERFSAQQFPDLHSELNLSSLELGDSALYFCASSGGQANQPQHFGDGTRLSIL.

The V and J genes are TRBV25-1 and TRBJ1-2; D remains unclear. Germline CDR1 MGHDK, CDR2 SYGVNS. The CDR3 is 13 amino acids. V lost 2 bases and J 1 base, leaving 5 bases between the germline ends. The CDR3 bases are TGTGCCAGCAGTGAACAAAATAACTATGGCTACACCTTC. Encoded protein: CASSEQNNYGYTF.

In this sample, this clone turned up once. This chain joins TRBV7-9 and TRBJ2-7; 10 bases map to TRBD1. This CDR3 is 14 amino acids long. Germline CDR1 SEHNR, CDR2 FQNEAQ (reference sequence). Trimming at V came to 6 bases and at J to 4 bases, leaving 6 bases not matched to a gene. CDR3 DNA: TGTGCCAGCAGTCCGAGGGACAGGGGATACGAGCAGTACTTC. This codes for CASSPRDRGYEQYF.

This rearrangement joins TRBV7-6 to TRBJ2-5, with 8 bases identical to TRBD1. Germline CDR1 and CDR2: SGHVS and FNYEAQ. After removal of 4 bases from V and 1 base from J, the junction contained 2 bases not matched to a gene. The CDR3 loop spans 14 amino acids. The CDR3: CASSWGTGQETQYF. As DNA, the CDR3 is TGTGCCAGCAGCTGGGGGACAGGCCAAGAGACCCAGTACTTC.

The chain employs TRBV5-1 and TRBJ2-6; D might be TRBD1 (5 bases). Per the germline V gene, CDR1 is SGHRS and CDR2 is YFSETQ. The CDR3 has 15 residues. V lost 1 base to trimming and J lost 2 bases, with 7 bases between them. CDR3 protein: CASSLLGAGANVLTF. The CDR3, as DNA: TGCGCCAGCAGCTTGCTAGGGGCTGGGGCCAACGTCCTGACTTTC. Variable domain in full (rest from reference TRBV5-1 and TRBJ2-6): KAGVTQTPRYLIKTRGQQVTLSCSPISGHRSVSWYQQTPGQGLQFLFEYFSETQRNKGNFPGRFSGRQFSNSRSEMNVSTLELGDSALYLCASSLLGAGANVLTFGAGSRLTVL.

V and J are TRBV4-1 and TRBJ2-6; 7 positions agree with TRBD1. There are 16 residues in the CDR3. Germline assignment: CDR1 MGHRA and CDR2 YSYEKL. The ends lost 4 bases at V and 4 bases at J; junction bases unmatched: 7. The chain's CDR3 is CASSLQGVYGANVLTF. The CDR3 DNA reads as TGCGCCAGCAGCCTCCAGGGGGTGTACGGGGCCAACGTCCTGACTTTC.

As for this clone: It is likely a read error, because the conserved phenylalanine at the end of the CDR3 is missing. V is TRBV14 and J is TRBJ2-3; tentatively, D is TRBD1 (6 bases). V lost 4 bases, J lost 6 bases, and 23 bases lay in between. Per the germline V gene, CDR1 is SGHDN and CDR2 is FVKESK. The CDR3 consists of 17 residues. The CDR3 nucleotides are TGTGCCAGCAGCCCGAGAAGGGGAACAGGGAAAATGGATACGCAGTATCTT. Translated: CASSPRRGTGKMDTQYL.

The rearrangement joins TRBV2 to TRBJ2-5, with 13 nucleotides matching TRBD2. The J call is doubtful: the DNA matches TRBJ2-7 better. Looked up from germline, CDR1 is SNHLY and CDR2 is FYNNEI. CDR3 length: 15 amino acids. The CDR3 reads CASRATSGRAYEQYF. DNA of the CDR3: TGTGCCAGCAGAGCCACTAGCGGGAGGGCCTACGAGCAGTACTTC.

This clone was observed a single time. CDR3 protein: CASSLAGARETQYF. CDR3 in DNA: TGTGCCAGCAGCTTAGCAGGGGCGCGGGAGACCCAGTACTTC. This chain uses TRBV7-2 with TRBJ2-5; perhaps TRBD1 as D (5 bases). This CDR3 spans 14 amino acids. V lost 0 bases and J lost 5, with 10 bases in between. CDR1 and CDR2 (germline): SGHTA, FQGNSA.

The chain couples TRBV4-2 to TRBJ2-1; 10 bases line up with TRBD2. Germline V lookup: CDR1 LGHNA, CDR2 YNFKEQ. V dropped 1 base and J dropped 9; count of bases not matched to a gene: 9. The CDR3 spans 16 residues. The CDR3 sequence: CASSQGRAGGEGEQFF. CDR3 coding DNA: TGTGCCAGCAGCCAAGGTAGAGCGGGAGGGGAGGGTGAGCAGTTCTTC.

This chain links TRBV4-1 with TRBJ1-6; D perhaps matches TRBD1 (5 bases). V was pared by 1 base and J by 7 bases, with 14 bases between. The CDR3 is 16 residues long. Germline CDR1 is MGHRA and CDR2 is YSYEKL. The CDR3 sequence: CASSQGTQAMNSPLHF. The DNA for the CDR3 is TGCGCCAGCAGCCAAGGTACACAGGCCATGAATTCACCCCTCCACTTT.

Details on this clone: Sequence at one end of the junction differs from germline and may be a read error. The chain combines TRBV7-9 with TRBJ2-7, with 7 nucleotides matching TRBD1. The CDR3 is made up of 15 amino acids. Germline V gene lookup returns CDR1 SEHNR and CDR2 FQNEAQ (reference sequence). The CDR3 DNA is TGTTCCAGCAGCTCGGACCGGGACAGCTACTACGAGCAGTACTTC. It is translated as CSSSSDRDSYYEQYF.

The rearrangement uses TRBV9 and TRBJ1-2; D gene ambiguous. There are 13 residues in the CDR3. The germline CDR1 and CDR2 sequences are SGDLS and YYNGEE. V shed 4 bases and J shed 5 bases, with 12 bases lying between them. The CDR3 region has the DNA TGTGCCAGCAGCTCAGCTAGGGAGTATGGCTACACCTTC. It translates to CASSSAREYGYTF.

The CDR3 here is CASSVAGAGETQYF. In nucleotides, the CDR3 is TGTGCCAGCAGCGTGGCAGGGGCCGGGGAGACCCAGTACTTC. The rearrangement uses TRBV28 and TRBJ2-5; TRBD1 is a possible D gene (6 bases). Germline CDR1 reads MDHEN; CDR2 reads SYDVKM. The CDR3 is 14 residues long. Trimming removed 6 bases from V and 5 bases from J, with 16 bases in between.

The chain joins TRBV14 to TRBJ2-5; D may be TRBD2 (6 bases). V was clipped by 4 bases and J by 0 bases, with 12 bases between them. CDR1 and CDR2 from the germline V gene are SGHDN and FVKESK. The CDR3 is 15 residues long. The chain's CDR3 is CASSLRRRDQETQYF. CDR3 DNA: TGTGCCAGCAGCCTCCGGAGGAGGGACCAAGAGACCCAGTACTTC.

The rearrangement links TRBV5-4 to TRBJ2-5; D possibly corresponds to TRBD1 (6 bases). From germline, CDR1 is SGHNT and CDR2 YYREEE (reference sequence). This CDR3 is built from 15 residues. The V end lost 4 bases, the J end lost 3 bases, and 16 bases lay between the germline ends. CDR3 DNA sequence: TGTGCCAGCAGCCGCCGTGGATGGGACAAAGAGACCCAGTACTTC. It specifies CASSRRGWDKETQYF. Combining the CDR3 with reference TRBV5-4 and TRBJ2-5 gives the whole variable domain ETGVTQSPTHLIKTRGQQVTLRCSSQSGHNTVSWYQQALGQGPQFIFQYYREEENGRGNFPPRFSGLQFPNYSSELNVNALELDDSALYLCASSRRGWDKETQYFGPGTRLLVL.

This sequence joins TRBV5-4 and TRBJ2-7; unclear D gene. Germline CDR1 and CDR2: SGHNT and YYREEE (reference sequence). The V end lost 3 bases, the J end lost 7 bases, and 14 bases lay between the germline ends. CDR3 size: 13 residues. The DNA for the CDR3 is TGTGCCAGCAGCTCCGGGTCCGCTTGGGAGCAGTACTTC. Its translation: CASSSGSAWEQYF.

The chain has TRBV5-4 and TRBJ1-2, with TRBD1 as a possible D gene (5 bases). Germline V gene data show CDR1 as SGHNT and CDR2 as YYREEE (reference sequence). CDR3 length: 18 residues. V lost 0 bases and J lost 4, with 22 bases in between. The chain's CDR3 is CASSLDRFSYYTSYGYTF. CDR3 nucleotide sequence: TGTGCCAGCAGCTTGGACAGGTTCTCCTATTATACCAGCTATGGCTACACCTTC.

The chain recombines TRBV7-9 with TRBJ1-2; the match to TRBD1 covers 9 bases. The CDR3 runs 14 residues. Germline trimming cut 5 bases from V and 7 bases from J; bases unmatched to any gene: 8. Germline CDR1 and CDR2: SEHNR and FQNEAQ (reference sequence). This CDR3 is CASSPRDREGGYTF. The CDR3, as DNA: TGTGCCAGCAGCCCCCGGGACAGGGAGGGTGGCTACACCTTC.

The rearrangement links TRBV5-1 to TRBJ2-1; 10 nucleotides align to TRBD2. V was pared by 0 bases and J by 10 bases, with 16 bases of the junction left unmatched. The germline CDR1 and CDR2 sequences are SGHRS and YFSETQ. The CDR3 spans 18 residues. The CDR3 nucleotides are TGCGCCAGCAGCTTGGGAGGGGATTTTCGGACTAGCGGTAGGGAGCAGTTCTTC. Translation gives CASSLGGDFRTSGREQFF.

The rearrangement joins TRBV28 to TRBJ2-7; D gene unclear. Germline V lookup: CDR1 MDHEN, CDR2 SYDVKM. V was shortened by 6 bases and J by 0 bases, with 21 bases between the two germline ends. This CDR3 is built from 17 residues. The CDR3 loop is CASSTWASLSASYEQYF. CDR3 coding DNA: TGTGCCAGCAGCACTTGGGCCTCACTTTCCGCCTCCTACGAGCAGTACTTC.

This clone was recorded only once. The V call is TRBV2, the J call TRBJ2-5, with a possible D match to TRBD2 (6 bases). The CDR3 extends over 15 amino acids. Trimming shortened V by 3 bases and J by 2 bases, and 13 bases separated the two germline ends. Germline-derived CDR1 and CDR2 are SNHLY and FYNNEI. CDR3 nucleotide sequence: TGTGCCAGCAGTGACTTTGGGGCGGGGCAAGAGACCCAGTACTTC. It encodes CASSDFGAGQETQYF.

A note on this clone: An end of the junction differs from the germline gene, which may be a read error. The V gene is TRBV6-1, the J gene TRBJ2-7; 7 bases fit TRBD2. CDR3 length: 14 residues. The germline CDR1 and CDR2 sequences are MNHNS and SASEGT. The CDR3, as DNA: TGTGCCATCAGTGCGGGGACTACTTCGTACGAGCAGTACTTC. The encoded protein is CAISAGTTSYEQYF.

The chain combines TRBV9 with TRBJ1-1; tentatively, D is TRBD1 (6 bases). CDR3 length: 15 residues. Germline V gene lookup returns CDR1 SGDLS and CDR2 YYNGEE. Deletions cut 4 bases from V and 0 bases from J, with 13 bases between. CDR3 sequence reads: CASSPRAGVNTEAFF. In DNA form, the CDR3 reads TGTGCCAGCAGCCCGAGGGCAGGGGTGAACACTGAAGCTTTCTTT. Full variable domain (rest looked up from reference TRBV9 and TRBJ1-1): DSGVTQTPKHLITATGQRVTLRCSPRSGDLSVYWYQQSLDQGLQFLIQYYNGEERAKGNILERFSAQQFPDLHSELNLSSLELGDSALYFCASSPRAGVNTEAFFGQGTRLTVV.

This rearrangement joins TRBV7-3 to TRBJ2-3; 7 bases are shared with TRBD2. This CDR3 has 14 residues. Germline CDR1 is SGHTA and CDR2 is FQGTGA. The ends lost 4 bases at V and 0 bases at J; junction bases unmatched: 1. Here the CDR3 DNA reads TGTGCCAGCAGCTGGGGGGGAAGCACAGATACGCAGTATTTT. Its translation is CASSWGGSTDTQYF.

This chain joins TRBV28 and TRBJ1-2; D might be TRBD1 (6 bases). Deletions cut 5 bases from V and 1 base from J, with 14 bases between. CDR1 is MDHEN, CDR2 SYDVKM, per germline. The CDR3 is 15 amino acids. The chain's CDR3 is CASSPTGMINYGYTF. In DNA form, the CDR3 reads TGTGCCAGCAGTCCCACAGGGATGATTAACTATGGCTACACCTTC.

This chain uses TRBV7-9 with TRBJ2-1; D is perhaps TRBD2 (5 bases). The CDR3 covers 15 residues. Looked up from germline, CDR1 is SEHNR and CDR2 is FQNEAQ (reference sequence). Trimming stripped 5 bases from V and 5 bases from J, with 16 bases between. CDR3 sequence (DNA): TGTGCCAGCAGCCAACCGAGACTAACCAACAATGAGCAGTTCTTC. Its translation is CASSQPRLTNNEQFF.

This clone has just a few counts. V gene TRBV28 combines with J gene TRBJ2-1; D not resolved. Germline assignment: CDR1 MDHEN and CDR2 SYDVKM. Trimming cost V 4 bases and J 0 bases, with 13 bases left between them. The CDR3 is made up of 16 amino acids. In DNA, the CDR3 is TGTGCCAGCAGTTCGTTTTCCAGCGCCTCCTACAATGAGCAGTTCTTC. Translated: CASSSFSSASYNEQFF.